The 22 T cell receptor beta chains presented below share a single source sample, sequenced in a study of blood T cell repertoires in COVID-19 (TCRdb year 2020). The library relied on the immunoSEQ multiplex PCR assay. TCRdb carries this immuneACCESS record with in-frame sequences only. Its versions omit some clonotypes, under half of them owing to an unresolved V gene in the studies checked, with the rest unexplained. The sample table contains about 110,000 clones; only one count was recorded for around 82% of them. The top ten hold about 15% of the sample. Sequencing was carried out using peripheral blood. Receptors were obtained from a woman aged 55 to 70 with acute or convalescent COVID-19.

V and J are TRBV9 and TRBJ1-6; 8 positions agree with TRBD1. V dropped 2 bases and J dropped 12; count of bases not matched to a gene: 4. The CDR3 runs 13 residues. Germline CDR1 is SGDLS and CDR2 is YYNGEE. CDR3 amino acids: CASSVGQGQPLHF. The CDR3 DNA reads as TGTGCCAGCAGCGTTGGACAGGGTCAACCCCTCCACTTT.

The chain employs TRBV6-2 or TRBV6-3 and TRBJ1-1; possibly TRBD1 for D (6 bases). The CDR3 extends over 16 amino acids. Trimming left V 5 bases short and J 4 bases short, with 20 bases between. The V gene's germline CDR1 is MNHEY and CDR2 SVGEGT. CDR3 amino acids: CASSPGGYWGLTEAFF. The DNA for the CDR3 is TGTGCCAGCAGTCCCGGGGGGTACTGGGGGCTCACTGAAGCTTTCTTT.

V and J are TRBV2 and TRBJ1-2, with 8 bases fitting TRBD1. The CDR3 totals 14 residues. Germline V gives CDR1 SNHLY, CDR2 FYNNEI. The V segment lost 2 bases and the J segment 6 bases; nucleotides outside the gene matches: 5. In DNA form, the CDR3 reads TGTGCCAGCAGTGAAACAGGGGGTGAGGATGGCTACACCTTC. Translated, it gives CASSETGGEDGYTF.

The chain combines TRBV29-1 with TRBJ2-7; weak D call: TRBD1 (6 bases). Germline CDR1 and CDR2: SQVTM and ANQGSEA. The CDR3 runs to 13 residues. The ends were cut back, 4 bases at V and 5 bases at J, with 15 bases in the middle. The CDR3 loop is CSVVAQGSHEQYF. The CDR3 region has the DNA TGCAGCGTTGTGGCGCAGGGGAGCCACGAGCAGTACTTC.

This chain uses TRBV4-2 with TRBJ2-1; TRBD2 aligns across 13 bases. From germline, CDR1 is LGHNA and CDR2 YNFKEQ. CDR3 length equals 18 residues. With 4 bases clipped from V and 6 bases from J, the junction kept 12 bases outside the gene matches. The CDR3 sequence: CASSPLTSGGPFSNEQFF. CDR3 coding DNA: TGTGCCAGCAGCCCATTGACTAGCGGGGGGCCTTTTTCCAATGAGCAGTTCTTC.

This clone was found once. V and J are TRBV10-3 and TRBJ1-2; no firm D call. The V end lost 10 bases, the J end lost 4 bases, and 10 bases lay between the germline ends. The CDR3 contains 11 residues. Germline CDR1 and CDR2: ENHRY and SYGVKD. The CDR3: CATDSGYGYTF. CDR3 DNA: TGTGCCACCGATTCCGGCTATGGCTACACCTTC.

V is TRBV3-1 (or the pseudogene TRBV3-2) and J is TRBJ2-5; 11 bases fit TRBD1. The germline gives CDR1 LGHDT, CDR2 YNNKEL (reference sequence). This CDR3 region has 15 residues. Germline trimming cut 6 bases from V and 5 bases from J; bases unmatched to any gene: 8. The CDR3 bases are TGTGCCAGCAGGTCCGGGACAGGGGGTCGGGAGACCCAGTACTTC. It codes for CASRSGTGGRETQYF.

The chain employs TRBV5-1 and TRBJ1-1; D remains ambiguous. CDR3 length: 16 amino acids. The V gene's germline CDR1 is SGHRS and CDR2 YFSETQ. V was pared by 0 bases and J by 1 base, with 13 bases between. The DNA of the CDR3 is TGCGCCAGCAGCTTGGGACACTCCATGAGGAACACTGAAGCTTTCTTT. Protein product: CASSLGHSMRNTEAFF.

This clone was found a few times. The chain uses TRBV6-2 or TRBV6-3 and TRBJ1-5, with D perhaps TRBD1 (6 bases). The V gene lost 2 bases and the J gene lost 4 bases, with 12 bases spanning the gap. Germline loops: CDR1 MNHEY, CDR2 SVGEGT. This CDR3 is 15 amino acids long. This chain's CDR3 is CASSYEPGVNQPQHF. The CDR3 DNA follows: TGTGCCAGCAGTTACGAACCAGGGGTAAATCAGCCCCAGCATTTT.

The chain has TRBV11-2 and TRBJ2-1, with TRBD2 matching 8 bases. CDR3 length equals 14 residues. After removal of 5 bases from V and 8 bases from J, the junction contained 8 bases not matched to a gene. Germline CDR1 is SGHAT and CDR2 is FQNNGV. The CDR3 DNA is TGTGCCAGCAGCCCCCGGACTAGCTGGGATGAGCAGTTCTTC. This gives the protein CASSPRTSWDEQFF.

In nucleotides, the CDR3 is TGTGCCAGCGGCAGATCCGATCTCACTGAAGCTTTCTTT. The encoded protein is CASGRSDLTEAFF. The genes are TRBV12-3 or TRBV12-4 and TRBJ1-1, with no clear D. The CDR3 totals 13 residues. V lost 8 bases and J 4 bases, leaving 14 bases between the germline ends.

This clone came up a few times. The rearrangement joins TRBV11-3 to TRBJ1-1; 7 bases fit TRBD1. V lost 5 bases and J lost 11; bases outside the gene matches: 11. Germline assignment: CDR1 SGHNT and CDR2 YENEEA. The CDR3 runs 13 residues. CDR3 sequence reads: CASSRGTANRAFF. The CDR3 nucleotides read TGTGCCAGCAGCCGGGGGACAGCCAATCGGGCTTTCTTT.

The sample holds a few counts of this clone. The gene calls are TRBV2 and TRBJ1-6; 8 bases align to TRBD1. The CDR3 contains 14 residues. The V gene end was trimmed by 7 bases and the J gene end by 3 bases; junction bases not matched to a gene: 2. Per the germline V gene, CDR1 is SNHLY and CDR2 is FYNNEI. In DNA, the CDR3 is TGTGCCAGCACCACAGGGGGCTATAATTCACCCCTCCACTTT. It is translated as CASTTGGYNSPLHF.

The gene calls are TRBV6-6 and TRBJ1-2; D is unclear. The V gene's germline CDR1 is MNHNY and CDR2 SVGAGI (reference sequence). The CDR3 consists of 12 residues. V was trimmed by 6 bases and J by 2 bases, leaving 7 bases between them. The CDR3 sequence is CASRHSNYGYTF. The DNA for the CDR3 is TGTGCCAGCAGGCACAGCAACTATGGCTACACCTTC.

CDR3 sequence: CASSRTGGYGYTF. CDR3 DNA sequence: TGTGCCAGCAGTCGGACAGGGGGCTATGGCTACACCTTC. The chain recombines TRBV28 with TRBJ1-2; 10 bases are shared with TRBD1. The CDR3 has 13 residues. Germline trimming cut 5 bases from V and 4 bases from J; bases unmatched to any gene: 1. CDR1 is MDHEN, CDR2 SYDVKM, per germline.

The rearrangement uses TRBV12-3 or TRBV12-4 and TRBJ1-6; D may be TRBD1 (6 bases). V was cut by 6 bases and J by 4 bases, with 7 bases left in between. The CDR3 covers 13 residues. This CDR3 reads CASRDSYNSPLHF. The CDR3, as DNA: TGTGCCAGCAGGGACAGTTATAATTCACCCCTCCACTTT.

Details on this clone: Distinct nucleotide sequences in the sample also encode this CDR3. This chain connects TRBV6-5 to TRBJ1-6; 9 bases align to TRBD1. V shed 4 bases and J 8 bases; nucleotides not matched to a gene: 6. Germline V gives CDR1 MNHEY, CDR2 SVGAGI. The CDR3 totals 15 residues. DNA of the CDR3: TGTGCCAGCAGTTCTCCGGGACAGGGAGATTCACCCCTCCACTTT. As protein: CASSSPGQGDSPLHF.

The V and J genes are TRBV4-3 and TRBJ2-1, with 8 bases lining up with TRBD1. The ends lost 3 bases at V and 9 bases at J; junction bases unmatched: 7. Germline V gives CDR1 LGHNA, CDR2 YSLEER. The CDR3 is made up of 14 amino acids. CDR3 sequence (DNA): TGCGCCAGCAGCCAGGAGACTGGGACAGGTGAGCAGTTCTTC. This gives the protein CASSQETGTGEQFF.

V is TRBV19 and J is TRBJ1-5; TRBD1 aligns across 7 bases. Germline CDR1 reads LNHDA; CDR2 reads SQIVND (reference sequence). V shed 2 bases, J shed 6 bases, and the junction held 7 bases outside the gene matches. The CDR3 length is 15 residues. CDR3 nucleotide sequence: TGTGCCAGTAGTATATCGGACAGGAGTCGTCAGCCCCAGCATTTT. Its protein is CASSISDRSRQPQHF.

The rearrangement joins TRBV7-2 to TRBJ2-3, with 10 bases identical to TRBD2. Germline values: CDR1 SGHTA, CDR2 FQGNSA. Unmatched junction bases numbered 15, after V lost 4 bases and J lost 8 bases. The CDR3 is 17 amino acids. CDR3: CASSSTKIAGGRATQYF. DNA for the CDR3: TGTGCCAGCAGCTCGACGAAAATAGCGGGGGGCCGAGCTACGCAGTATTTT.

This clone has more than one count but fewer than ten. The rearrangement uses TRBV27 and TRBJ2-3; 12 bases are a match to TRBD2. The V gene's germline CDR1 is MNHEY and CDR2 SMNVEV (reference sequence). J was trimmed by 0 bases and V by 3 bases; bases with no gene match: 13. The CDR3 is 20 amino acids. The DNA for the CDR3 is TGTGCCAGCAGTTTCCTTTCCGGACTAGCGGGGACCGCTAGCACAGATACGCAGTATTTT. Translated, it gives CASSFLSGLAGTASTDTQYF.

The chain recombines TRBV7-2 with TRBJ2-2; 9 bases are shared with TRBD1. The CDR3 totals 14 residues. With V trimmed by 6 bases and J by 7 bases, 6 bases remained unmatched. The germline CDR1 and CDR2 sequences are SGHTA and FQGNSA. The CDR3 DNA is TGTGCCAGCAGGAGACAGGGGGTTGTCGGGGAGCTGTTTTTT. Protein: CASRRQGVVGELFF.